What follows are 22 T cell receptor beta chains derived from one specimen sequenced in a study of blood T cell repertoires in COVID-19. Only in-frame clones appear in the TCRdb table, and some are missing; sequencing was by immunoSEQ multiplex PCR. The repertoire holds 100,000 or so clones, with about 90% as singletons. Sequenced sample: peripheral blood. Receptors originate from a woman younger than 45 with acute or convalescent COVID-19.

The rearrangement links TRBV3-1 (or the pseudogene TRBV3-2) to TRBJ2-6; 7 bases fit TRBD1. There are 17 residues in the CDR3. Unmatched junction bases numbered 6, after V lost 4 bases and J lost 0 bases. CDR1 and CDR2 from the germline V gene are LGHDT and YNNKEL (reference sequence). Here the CDR3 reads CASSRDRTLSGANVLTF. CDR3 nucleotides: TGTGCCAGCAGCCGGGACAGAACGCTCTCTGGGGCCAACGTCCTGACTTTC.

The chain has TRBV11-2 and TRBJ2-3; 10 nucleotides align to TRBD2. This CDR3 contains 15 residues. Germline CDR1 reads SGHAT; CDR2 reads FQNNGV. The V and J ends lost 5 bases and 9 bases, in that order; junction bases with no gene match: 11. The CDR3 DNA follows: TGTGCCAGCAGCCTCCGGCTAGCGGGGGAAGGCACGCAGTATTTT. Its protein product is CASSLRLAGEGTQYF. The whole variable domain, filled in from reference TRBV11-2 and TRBJ2-3, reads EAGVAQSPRYKIIEKRQSVAFWCNPISGHATLYWYQQILGQGPKLLIQFQNNGVVDDSQLPKDRFSAERLKGVDSTLKIQPAKLEDSAVYLCASSLRLAGEGTQYFGPGTRLTVL.

The rearrangement links TRBV7-9 to TRBJ1-2; 10 bases line up with TRBD1. The junction had 9 bases not matched to a gene; V was cut back by 2 bases and J by 6 bases. The CDR3 length is 16 residues. Per germline, CDR1 SEHNR and CDR2 FQNEAQ (reference sequence). The CDR3, as DNA: TGTGCCAGCAGCTTACCCCCTGGGACAGGGGATAATGGCTACACCTTC. Amino acids: CASSLPPGTGDNGYTF.

The chain has TRBV6-4 and TRBJ1-2, with D perhaps matching TRBD1 (5 bases). The V gene's germline CDR1 is MRHNA and CDR2 SNTAGT. This CDR3 has 15 amino acids. Trimming cost V 5 bases and J 2 bases, with 15 bases left between them. The CDR3 is CASSISGRGNYGYTF. The CDR3 coding sequence is TGTGCCAGCAGTATTTCCGGACGGGGGAACTATGGCTACACCTTC.

This rearrangement joins TRBV9 to TRBJ1-3, with TRBD1 matching 7 bases. The CDR3 is made up of 15 amino acids. Germline V lookup: CDR1 SGDLS, CDR2 YYNGEE. V was clipped by 3 bases and J by 0 bases; unmatched bases: 3. This CDR3 reads CASSARDSSGNTIYF. The CDR3 DNA is TGTGCCAGCAGCGCTAGGGACAGCTCTGGAAACACCATATATTTT.

The genes are TRBV28 and TRBJ1-2; weak D call: TRBD1 (5 bases). Germline V gives CDR1 MDHEN, CDR2 SYDVKM. Trimming took off 5 bases at V and 5 bases at J, with 12 bases between the two ends. This CDR3 has 13 amino acids. The CDR3 loop reads CASSPRGVYGYTF. As DNA, the CDR3 is TGTGCCAGCAGTCCCCGGGGGGTGTATGGCTACACCTTC.

J is TRBJ1-2 and V is TRBV6-4, with D maybe TRBD1 (5 bases). The CDR3 sequence is 13 residues long. The V gene's germline CDR1 is MRHNA and CDR2 SNTAGT. Deletions cut 2 bases from V and 8 bases from J, with 12 bases between. CDR3 nucleotides: TGTGCCAGCAGTGACGATGGGGCACGGGGCTACACCTTC. Protein: CASSDDGARGYTF.

The CDR3 region has the DNA TGTGCCAGCACCCCGACAGGAGCCTACGAGCAGTACTTC. It codes for CASTPTGAYEQYF. This chain connects TRBV5-6 to TRBJ2-7; perhaps TRBD1 as D (6 bases). The V end lost 6 bases, the J end lost 2 bases, and 12 bases lay between the germline ends. The CDR3 length is 13 residues. Germline V gene data show CDR1 as SGHDT and CDR2 as YYEEEE.

The J gene is TRBJ1-5, the V gene TRBV28, with 9 bases lining up with TRBD1. V was pared by 8 bases and J by 4 bases, with 0 bases of the junction left unmatched. Germline loops: CDR1 MDHEN, CDR2 SYDVKM. This CDR3 spans 12 amino acids. The CDR3 sequence: CASGTGNQPQHF. The CDR3 DNA is TGTGCCAGCGGGACAGGGAATCAGCCCCAGCATTTT.

The chain uses TRBV2 and TRBJ1-4, with D possibly matching TRBD1 (5 bases). The CDR3 contains 14 residues. Trimming pared 6 bases from V and 1 base from J, leaving 9 bases between. Germline lookup yields CDR1 SNHLY and CDR2 FYNNEI. The CDR3 sequence: CASSSTVTNEKLFF. In DNA, the CDR3 is TGTGCCAGCAGCTCGACAGTAACTAATGAAAAACTGTTTTTT.

CDR3 in amino acids: CASSSGTTTWETQYF. Here the CDR3 DNA reads TGTGCCAGCAGCTCAGGGACTACCACCTGGGAGACCCAGTACTTC. This chain connects TRBV5-4 to TRBJ2-5, with 7 bases that match TRBD2. Germline CDR1 reads SGHNT; CDR2 reads YYREEE (reference sequence). The CDR3 covers 15 residues. The V and J ends lost 3 bases and 5 bases, in that order; junction bases with no gene match: 10. Full variable domain (remainder filled in from reference TRBV5-4 and TRBJ2-5): ETGVTQSPTHLIKTRGQQVTLRCSSQSGHNTVSWYQQALGQGPQFIFQYYREEENGRGNFPPRFSGLQFPNYSSELNVNALELDDSALYLCASSSGTTTWETQYFGPGTRLLVL.

The chain links TRBV7-8 to TRBJ1-1; 9 nucleotides agree with TRBD1. J was trimmed by 1 base and V by 0 bases; bases with no gene match: 3. The CDR3 runs 16 residues. Germline values: CDR1 SGHVS, CDR2 FQNEAQ. CDR3: CASSLAWTGENTEAFF. The CDR3 DNA reads as TGTGCCAGCAGCTTAGCCTGGACAGGGGAGAACACTGAAGCTTTCTTT.

The CDR3 loop reads CASSLGNRGMGSPLHF. CDR3 coding DNA: TGCGCCAGCAGCTTGGGTAACAGGGGTATGGGTTCACCCCTCCACTTT. The rearrangement joins TRBV5-1 to TRBJ1-6, with 7 bases aligning to TRBD1. This CDR3 is 16 amino acids long. Germline V lookup: CDR1 SGHRS, CDR2 YFSETQ. The ends lost 0 bases at V and 9 bases at J; junction bases unmatched: 9.

This CDR3 is CASRPRTVGGTDTQYF. The CDR3 DNA sequence: TGTGCCAGCAGGCCCAGGACCGTGGGAGGCACAGATACGCAGTATTTT. The chain is built from TRBV7-3 and TRBJ2-3; D possibly corresponds to TRBD2 (5 bases). This CDR3 has 16 residues. Germline-derived CDR1 and CDR2 are SGHTA and FQGTGA. V lost 6 bases and J 1 base, leaving 17 bases between the germline ends.

This clone was seen at least ten times. The V and J genes are TRBV2 and TRBJ1-5; D is possibly TRBD1 (5 bases). V lost 7 bases to trimming and J lost 0 bases, with 10 bases between them. The V gene's germline CDR1 is SNHLY and CDR2 FYNNEI. The CDR3 is made up of 14 amino acids. The CDR3 coding sequence is TGTGCCAGCATAGGGGCGAGTAGCAATCAGCCCCAGCATTTT. It is translated as CASIGASSNQPQHF.

This chain connects TRBV2 to TRBJ1-5, with a possible D match to TRBD1 (6 bases). Trimming cost V 10 bases and J 0 bases, with 10 bases left between them. Per the germline V gene, CDR1 is SNHLY and CDR2 is FYNNEI. The CDR3 covers 13 residues. CDR3 DNA sequence: TGTGCCATCCGGACAGATAGCAATCAGCCCCAGCATTTT. This codes for CAIRTDSNQPQHF.

This clone appeared a few times. The chain combines TRBV4-1 with TRBJ2-1, with 7 bases that match TRBD2. The CDR3 contains 17 residues. Trimming removed 1 base from V and 9 bases from J; junction bases left unmatched: 15. Germline CDR1 is MGHRA and CDR2 is YSYEKL. Here the CDR3 DNA reads TGCGCCAGCAGCCAAGGTCTACTAGGTGGCGGGGAGGGTGAGCAGTTCTTC. Translation gives CASSQGLLGGGEGEQFF.

This clone appeared a single time. The V and J genes are TRBV11-2 and TRBJ1-1; D perhaps matches TRBD1 (5 bases). CDR3 size: 14 residues. V lost 5 bases, J lost 2 bases, and 12 bases lay in between. From germline, CDR1 is SGHAT and CDR2 FQNNGV. CDR3 nucleotide sequence: TGTGCCAGCAGCCCTGGGACTTTAAACACTGAAGCTTTCTTT. This codes for CASSPGTLNTEAFF.

The rearrangement links TRBV6-5 to TRBJ2-1; TRBD1 matches 7 bases. The CDR3 covers 12 residues. With 3 bases clipped from V and 15 bases from J, the junction kept 8 bases outside the gene matches. Looked up from germline, CDR1 is MNHEY and CDR2 is SVGAGI. DNA of the CDR3: TGTGCCAGCAGTTATGAATGGGACAGCCGGTTCTTC. Encoded protein: CASSYEWDSRFF.

The chain combines TRBV7-2 with TRBJ2-7; TRBD2 is a possible D gene (6 bases). V gave up 5 bases and J gave up 3 bases, with 11 bases separating them. The CDR3 consists of 13 residues. Per germline, CDR1 SGHTA and CDR2 FQGNSA. The CDR3, as DNA: TGTGCCAGCAGCCGGACGCGGGGCTACGAGCAGTACTTC. This sequence encodes CASSRTRGYEQYF.

V is TRBV5-1 and J is TRBJ1-3, with a possible D match to TRBD1 (5 bases). Germline V gene sequence: CDR1 SGHRS, CDR2 YFSETQ. The CDR3 contains 20 residues. With 0 bases removed from V and 0 bases from J, the gap between germline ends came to 22 bases. Here the CDR3 DNA reads TGCGCCAGCAGCTTGGCGGGGGTGATTAAGGGAACTTTCTCTGGAAACACCATATATTTT. Translation: CASSLAGVIKGTFSGNTIYF.

The chain couples TRBV6-1 to TRBJ1-1, with 11 bases that match TRBD1. The CDR3 contains 16 residues. Germline CDR1 reads MNHNS; CDR2 reads SASEGT. The junction had 6 bases not matched to a gene; V was cut back by 3 bases and J by 3 bases. CDR3 nucleotide sequence: TGTGCCAGCAGTGAGGACAGGGGGCGCGTATACACTGAAGCTTTCTTT. The encoded protein is CASSEDRGRVYTEAFF.